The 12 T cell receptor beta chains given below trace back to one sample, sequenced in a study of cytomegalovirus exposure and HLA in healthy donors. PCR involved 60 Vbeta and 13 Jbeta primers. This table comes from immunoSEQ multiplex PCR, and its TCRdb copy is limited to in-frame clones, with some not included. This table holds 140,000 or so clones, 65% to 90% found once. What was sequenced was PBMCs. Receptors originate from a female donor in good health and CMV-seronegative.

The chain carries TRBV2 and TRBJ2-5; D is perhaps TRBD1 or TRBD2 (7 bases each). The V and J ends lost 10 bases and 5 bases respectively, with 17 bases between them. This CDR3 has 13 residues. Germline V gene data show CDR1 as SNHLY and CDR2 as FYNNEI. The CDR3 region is CATRGGSGETQYF. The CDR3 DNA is TGTGCCACCAGGGGGGGGTCGGGCGAGACCCAGTACTTC.

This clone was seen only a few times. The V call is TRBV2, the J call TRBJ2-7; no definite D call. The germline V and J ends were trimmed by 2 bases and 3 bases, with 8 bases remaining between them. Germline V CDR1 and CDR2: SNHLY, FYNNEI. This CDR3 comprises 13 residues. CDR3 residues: CASSETLYYEQYF. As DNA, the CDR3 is TGTGCCAGCAGTGAAACACTATACTACGAGCAGTACTTC. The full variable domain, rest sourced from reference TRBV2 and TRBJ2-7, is EPEVTQTPSHQVTQMGQEVILRCVPISNHLYFYWYRQILGQKVEFLVSFYNNEISEKSEIFDDQFSVERPDGSNFTLKIRSTKLEDSAMYFCASSETLYYEQYFGPGTRLTVT.

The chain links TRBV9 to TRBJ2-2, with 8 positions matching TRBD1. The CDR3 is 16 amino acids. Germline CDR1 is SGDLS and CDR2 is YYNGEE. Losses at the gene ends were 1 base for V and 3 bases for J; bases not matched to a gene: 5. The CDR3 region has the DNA TGTGCCAGCAGCGTACAGGGACAGGCATACACCGGGGAGCTGTTTTTT. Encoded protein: CASSVQGQAYTGELFF.

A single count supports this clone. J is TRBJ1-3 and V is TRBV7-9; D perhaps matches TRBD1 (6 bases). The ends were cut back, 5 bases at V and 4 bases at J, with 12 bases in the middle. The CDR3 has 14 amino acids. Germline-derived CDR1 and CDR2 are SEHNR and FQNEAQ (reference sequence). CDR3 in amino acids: CASSVRTAGNTIYF. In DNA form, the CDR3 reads TGTGCCAGCAGCGTTCGGACAGCAGGAAACACCATATATTTT.

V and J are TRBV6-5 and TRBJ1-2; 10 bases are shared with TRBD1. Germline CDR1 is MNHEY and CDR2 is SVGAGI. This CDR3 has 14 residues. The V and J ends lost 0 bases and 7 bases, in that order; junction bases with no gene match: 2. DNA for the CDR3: TGTGCCAGCAGTTACTCGACAGGGGGCCGTGGCTACACCTTC. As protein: CASSYSTGGRGYTF.

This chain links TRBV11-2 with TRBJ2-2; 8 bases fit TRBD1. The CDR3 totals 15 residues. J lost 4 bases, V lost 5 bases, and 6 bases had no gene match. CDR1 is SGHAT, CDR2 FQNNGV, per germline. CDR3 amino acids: CASSRTGLRTGELFF. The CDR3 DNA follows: TGTGCCAGCAGCCGGACAGGGCTCCGCACCGGGGAGCTGTTTTTT. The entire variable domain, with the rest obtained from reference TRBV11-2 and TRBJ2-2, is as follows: EAGVAQSPRYKIIEKRQSVAFWCNPISGHATLYWYQQILGQGPKLLIQFQNNGVVDDSQLPKDRFSAERLKGVDSTLKIQPAKLEDSAVYLCASSRTGLRTGELFFGEGSRLTVL.

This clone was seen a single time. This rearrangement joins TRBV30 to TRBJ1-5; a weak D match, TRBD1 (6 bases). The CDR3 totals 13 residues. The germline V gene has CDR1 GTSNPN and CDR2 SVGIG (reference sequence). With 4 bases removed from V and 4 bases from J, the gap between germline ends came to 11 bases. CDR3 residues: CAWTRGGNQPQHF. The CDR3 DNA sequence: TGTGCCTGGACCAGGGGCGGTAATCAGCCCCAGCATTTT.

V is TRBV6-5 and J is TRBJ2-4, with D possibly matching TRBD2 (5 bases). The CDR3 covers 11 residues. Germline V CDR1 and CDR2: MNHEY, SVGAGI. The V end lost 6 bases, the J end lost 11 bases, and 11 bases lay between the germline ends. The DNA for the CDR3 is TGTGCCAGCAGCCGTGGACTCCTTCAGTACTTC. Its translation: CASSRGLLQYF.

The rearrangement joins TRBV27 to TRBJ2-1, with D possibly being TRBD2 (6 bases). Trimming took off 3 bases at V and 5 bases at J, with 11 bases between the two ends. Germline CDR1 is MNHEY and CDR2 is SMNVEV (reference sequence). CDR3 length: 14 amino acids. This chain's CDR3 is CASSLWLADNEQFF. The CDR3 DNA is TGTGCCAGCAGTTTGTGGTTAGCGGACAATGAGCAGTTCTTC.

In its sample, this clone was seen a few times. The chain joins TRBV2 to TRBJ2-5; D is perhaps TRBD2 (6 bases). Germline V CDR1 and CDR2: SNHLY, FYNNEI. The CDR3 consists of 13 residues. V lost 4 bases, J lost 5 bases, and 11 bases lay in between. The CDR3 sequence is CASSGLEGETQYF. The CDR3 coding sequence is TGTGCCAGCAGTGGCCTGGAGGGCGAGACCCAGTACTTC. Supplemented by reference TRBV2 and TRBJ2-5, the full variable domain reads EPEVTQTPSHQVTQMGQEVILRCVPISNHLYFYWYRQILGQKVEFLVSFYNNEISEKSEIFDDQFSVERPDGSNFTLKIRSTKLEDSAMYFCASSGLEGETQYFGPGTRLLVL.

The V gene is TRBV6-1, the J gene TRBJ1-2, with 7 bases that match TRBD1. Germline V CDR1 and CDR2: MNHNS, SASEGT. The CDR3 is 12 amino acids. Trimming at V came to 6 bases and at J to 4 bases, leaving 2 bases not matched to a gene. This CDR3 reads CASRDRSYGYTF. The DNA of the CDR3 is TGTGCCAGCAGGGACAGGTCCTATGGCTACACCTTC.

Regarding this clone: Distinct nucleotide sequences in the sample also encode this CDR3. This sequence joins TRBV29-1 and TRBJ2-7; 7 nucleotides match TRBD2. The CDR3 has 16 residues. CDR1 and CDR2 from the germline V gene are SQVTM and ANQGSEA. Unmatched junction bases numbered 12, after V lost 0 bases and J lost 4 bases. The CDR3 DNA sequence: TGCAGCGTTGAAGAACCACTCGCGGGAGCGGCTTACGAGCAGTACTTC. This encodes CSVEEPLAGAAYEQYF.